Listed here are 10 T cell receptor beta chains from one sample, sequenced in a study of T-cell reconstitution after alpha-beta-depleted transplantation in children. Unique molecular identifiers tagged the TCRbeta library. TCRdb redid the calling of the PCR reads with MiXCR, one entry per CDR3 protein. The sample gives about 160,000 distinct CDR3 sequences, approximately 10% of which show up once; around 13% is in the top ten. Sequencing used PBMCs, obtained before TCRalphabeta/CD19-depleted stem cell transplant. Source of these receptors: a boy younger than 10 with acute myeloid leukemia, due to receive a stem cell transplant.

Many counts were recorded for this clonotype. The rearrangement uses TRBV12-3 or TRBV12-4 and TRBJ2-1; no reliable D call. The length of the CDR3 is 16 residues. V gave up 2 bases and J gave up 7 bases, with 18 bases separating them. The DNA of the CDR3 is TGTGCCAGCAGTTTACGTCTCTGGGGAATCGAGAATGAGCAGTTCTTC. This gives the protein CASSLRLWGIENEQFF.

The sample holds many counts of this clonotype. V and J are TRBV7-8 and TRBJ1-6; D not resolved. Germline V CDR1 and CDR2: SGHVS, FQNEAQ. Between the trimmed V and J ends, which lost 5 bases and 0 bases, there was a span of 17 bases. The CDR3 covers 18 residues. CDR3 loop: CASSLSLTSSSYNSPLHF. In nucleotides, the CDR3 is TGTGCCAGCAGCCTTAGCTTGACTTCGAGCTCCTATAATTCACCCCTCCACTTT. The full variable domain, rest sourced from reference TRBV7-8 and TRBJ1-6, is GAGVSQSPRYKVAKRGQDVALRCDPISGHVSLFWYQQALGQGPEFLTYFQNEAQLDKSGLPSDRFFAERPEGSVSTLKIQRTQQEDSAVYLCASSLSLTSSSYNSPLHFGNGTRLTVT.

The sample holds many counts of this clonotype. The chain's CDR3 is CASSLTGRGTDTQYF. In nucleotides, the CDR3 is TGCGCCAGCAGCTTGACAGGGAGAGGCACAGATACGCAGTATTTT. The chain employs TRBV5-1 and TRBJ2-3; D possibly corresponds to TRBD1 (6 bases). CDR3 length equals 15 residues. V was pared by 1 base and J by 1 base, with 10 bases between. Germline V gene sequence: CDR1 SGHRS, CDR2 YFSETQ. Supplemented by reference TRBV5-1 and TRBJ2-3, the full variable domain reads KAGVTQTPRYLIKTRGQQVTLSCSPISGHRSVSWYQQTPGQGLQFLFEYFSETQRNKGNFPGRFSGRQFSNSRSEMNVSTLELGDSALYLCASSLTGRGTDTQYFGPGTRLTVL.

This clonotype was recorded many times. The chain combines TRBV27 with TRBJ1-6, with D perhaps matching TRBD1 (6 bases). The V gene lost 6 bases and the J gene lost 6 bases, with 12 bases spanning the gap. There are 14 residues in the CDR3. Germline V gene sequence: CDR1 MNHEY, CDR2 SMNVEV (reference sequence). The CDR3 bases are TGTGCCAGCAGCCCCACAGGGTTTAATTCACCCCTCCACTTT. It yields the protein CASSPTGFNSPLHF.

This clonotype rates as medium-sized (0.01 to 0.1%). The J gene is TRBJ2-3, the V gene TRBV20-1; 9 bases align to TRBD2. Germline-derived CDR1 and CDR2 are DFQATT and SNEGSKA (reference sequence). V trimming: 5 bases; J trimming: 6 bases; junction bases outside the gene matches: 6. The CDR3 has 13 amino acids. The CDR3 bases are TGCAGTGCTCCTGATGGGACTAGCGATACGCAGTATTTT. Translating it yields CSAPDGTSDTQYF.

This clonotype was detected ten times or more. The V and J genes are TRBV12-3 or TRBV12-4 and TRBJ1-3, with D possibly TRBD1 on 5 matching bases. This CDR3 region has 14 residues. V dropped 6 bases and J dropped 8 bases, with 17 bases sitting between them. CDR3 protein: CASSPSGNSHTIYF. CDR3 bases: TGTGCCAGCAGCCCCTCAGGGAATTCGCACACCATATATTTT.

This clonotype was recorded at least ten times. The chain is built from TRBV11-2 and TRBJ1-1, with a possible D match to TRBD1 (5 bases). The V gene's germline CDR1 is SGHAT and CDR2 FQNNGV. This CDR3 is 14 amino acids long. Trimming cost V 6 bases and J 1 base, with 12 bases left between them. CDR3 sequence (DNA): TGTGCCAGCAGGCCTTTAACAGGGAACACTGAAGCTTTCTTT. Protein: CASRPLTGNTEAFF.

This clonotype occurred many times. The rearrangement joins TRBV3-1 to TRBJ2-1; D is undetermined. From germline, CDR1 is LGHDT and CDR2 YNNKEL (reference sequence). The ends were cut back, 0 bases at V and 8 bases at J, with 11 bases in the middle. The CDR3 contains 14 residues. CDR3 DNA: TGTGCCAGCAGCCAAGATCTAGTTACCCATGAGCAGTTCTTC. Amino acid sequence: CASSQDLVTHEQFF.

This clonotype appeared many times. The V and J genes are TRBV6-2 or TRBV6-3 and TRBJ1-4, with no clear D. The V end lost 1 base, the J end lost 4 bases, and 10 bases lay between the germline ends. From germline, CDR1 is MNHEY and CDR2 SVGEGT. The CDR3 contains 15 residues. The CDR3 protein is CASSYYGLINEKLFF. DNA of the CDR3: TGTGCCAGCAGTTACTACGGACTGATTAATGAAAAACTGTTTTTT.

This clonotype appeared many times. The chain links TRBV20-1 to TRBJ2-3; TRBD2 agrees at 7 bases. V lost 0 bases and J lost 2; bases outside the gene matches: 8. CDR1 and CDR2 (germline): DFQATT, SNEGSKA (reference sequence). There are 16 residues in the CDR3. The CDR3 reads CSARDLKAGNTDTQYF. CDR3 coding DNA: TGCAGTGCTAGAGATCTCAAAGCGGGGAACACAGATACGCAGTATTTT.